One and the same sample provided the 30 T cell receptor beta chains below, sequenced in a study of blood T cell repertoires in COVID-19. Sequencing used immunoSEQ multiplex PCR; TCRdb keeps in-frame clones, though not all of them. This table has 350,000 to 450,000 clones, around 85% appearing once. Sequenced sample: peripheral blood. These receptors all come from a woman younger than 30 with acute or convalescent COVID-19.

The chain links TRBV7-8 to TRBJ2-2; a possible D gene is TRBD2 (6 bases). There are 13 residues in the CDR3. Germline V CDR1 and CDR2: SGHVS, FQNEAQ. V gave up 1 base and J gave up 7 bases, with 7 bases separating them. CDR3 bases: TGTGCCAGCAGCTTAGAGGAGGGCGGGGAGCTGTTTTTT. Translated, it gives CASSLEEGGELFF.

The rearrangement joins TRBV4-2 to TRBJ2-3; TRBD1 matches at 7 bases. CDR1 LGHNA and CDR2 YNFKEQ come from the germline V gene. This CDR3 comprises 14 residues. Germline trimming cut 3 bases from V and 4 bases from J; bases unmatched to any gene: 4. For the CDR3, the DNA is TGTGCCAGCAGCCAGCACAGGGGAGCAGATACGCAGTATTTT. It is translated as CASSQHRGADTQYF.

V gene TRBV7-9 combines with J gene TRBJ2-1, with D hard to call. CDR1 and CDR2 from the germline V gene are SEHNR and FQNEAQ (reference sequence). CDR3 length equals 12 residues. The V end lost 0 bases, the J end lost 7 bases, and 4 bases lay between the germline ends. Here the CDR3 DNA reads TGTGCCAGCAGCTTAGCTGTAAATGAGCAGTTCTTC. Encoded protein: CASSLAVNEQFF. Combining the CDR3 with reference TRBV7-9 and TRBJ2-1 gives the whole variable domain DTGVSQNPRHKITKRGQNVTFRCDPISEHNRLYWYRQTLGQGPEFLTYFQNEAQLEKSRLLSDRFSAERPKGSFSTLEIQRTEQGDSAMYLCASSLAVNEQFFGPGTRLTVL.

This clone has more than one count but fewer than ten. This sequence joins TRBV1 and TRBJ1-2; TRBD1, the table's D call, was not compared with the DNA. TRBV1 is a pseudogene. This CDR3 is 16 amino acids long. The CDR3, as DNA: TGCACCAGCAGCCAAGACGCCGACAGGGGGATTTATGGCTACACCTTC. It encodes CTSSQDADRGIYGYTF.

The genes are TRBV11-3 and TRBJ2-3, with D hard to call. The CDR3 is 12 residues long. V shed 5 bases and J shed 3 bases, with 6 bases lying between them. Looked up from germline, CDR1 is SGHNT and CDR2 is YENEEA. CDR3 residues: CASSPGTDTQYF. In DNA, the CDR3 is TGTGCCAGCAGCCCCGGGACAGATACGCAGTATTTT.

As concerns this clone: At the DNA level, this CDR3 is encoded by other sequences in the same sample as well. The V and J genes are TRBV7-9 and TRBJ1-4; 9 nucleotides align to TRBD1. CDR1 and CDR2 from the germline V gene are SEHNR and FQNEAQ (reference sequence). V shed 4 bases and J 5 bases; nucleotides not matched to a gene: 2. This CDR3 has 14 residues. The CDR3 reads CASSSGTGNEKLFF. The CDR3 region has the DNA TGTGCCAGCAGCTCGGGGACAGGGAATGAAAAACTGTTTTTT.

The rearrangement links TRBV7-3 to TRBJ2-1; D is perhaps TRBD2 (6 bases). The CDR3 is 15 residues long. The V gene's germline CDR1 is SGHTA and CDR2 FQGTGA. The V end lost 1 base, the J end lost 1 base, and 8 bases lay between the germline ends. The CDR3 DNA follows: TGTGCCAGCAGCTTAAGGGGGGAATCCTACAATGAGCAGTTCTTC. Translation gives CASSLRGESYNEQFF.

This clone was counted a few times. The chain links TRBV6-5 to TRBJ2-6; TRBD1 aligns across 9 bases. From germline, CDR1 is MNHEY and CDR2 SVGAGI. J was trimmed by 1 base and V by 10 bases; bases with no gene match: 5. This CDR3 spans 15 amino acids. The CDR3 is CAIAQGASGANVLTF. CDR3 nucleotide sequence: TGTGCCATCGCACAGGGGGCATCTGGGGCCAACGTCCTGACTTTC.

V is TRBV11-2 and J is TRBJ1-1, with no clear D. Trimming took 3 bases from V and 0 from J, leaving 8 bases between them. The CDR3 runs 14 residues. Germline V lookup: CDR1 SGHAT, CDR2 FQNNGV. The CDR3 reads CASSFWRVNTEAFF. CDR3 coding DNA: TGTGCCAGCAGCTTTTGGAGGGTGAACACTGAAGCTTTCTTT.

There are a few counts of this clone. Other nucleotide sequences from this sample produce the same CDR3. V is TRBV7-9 and J is TRBJ1-1, with D possibly being TRBD1 (5 bases). The germline V gene has CDR1 SEHNR and CDR2 FQNEAQ (reference sequence). The CDR3 has 13 amino acids. V was trimmed by 1 base and J by 3 bases, leaving 6 bases between them. CDR3 loop: CASSLEGDTEAFF. CDR3 in DNA: TGTGCCAGCAGCTTAGAAGGGGACACTGAAGCTTTCTTT.

This chain connects TRBV3-1 (or the pseudogene TRBV3-2) to TRBJ2-6; 9 positions match TRBD1. The CDR3 covers 17 residues. Per germline, CDR1 LGHDT and CDR2 YNNKEL (reference sequence). After removal of 5 bases from V and 2 bases from J, the junction contained 7 bases not matched to a gene. CDR3 sequence (DNA): TGTGCCAGCAGCTCCGGGACAGGGTCAGCTGGGGCCAACGTCCTGACTTTC. Translated, it gives CASSSGTGSAGANVLTF.

The rearrangement uses TRBV18 and TRBJ2-5; D may be TRBD1 (5 bases). The CDR3 consists of 15 residues. Germline CDR1 and CDR2: KGHSH and LQKENI. Trimming removed 4 bases at V and 2 bases at J, with 14 bases between. The DNA of the CDR3 is TGTGCCAGCTCACGGTCCAGGGCCTTACAAGAGACCCAGTACTTC. It encodes CASSRSRALQETQYF.

The chain carries TRBV5-6 and TRBJ1-2; the D is unclear. V was shortened by 4 bases and J by 7 bases, with 11 bases between the two germline ends. CDR1 and CDR2 (germline): SGHDT, YYEEEE. The CDR3 covers 12 residues. CDR3 sequence: CASSPGSRGYTF. CDR3 coding DNA: TGTGCCAGCAGCCCAGGCTCGCGTGGCTACACCTTC.

This chain links TRBV7-2 with TRBJ1-1, with D perhaps TRBD1 (5 bases). With 5 bases removed from V and 0 bases from J, the gap between germline ends came to 13 bases. Germline V gene data show CDR1 as SGHTA and CDR2 as FQGNSA. The CDR3 is 15 amino acids. CDR3 region: CASSPRQMMNTEAFF. The CDR3, as DNA: TGTGCCAGCAGCCCCCGACAGATGATGAACACTGAAGCTTTCTTT.

The chain combines TRBV7-9 with TRBJ1-4, with D maybe TRBD1 (6 bases). Germline values: CDR1 SEHNR, CDR2 FQNEAQ (reference sequence). Trimming removed 5 bases from V and 0 bases from J, with 13 bases in between. The CDR3 is made up of 16 amino acids. The DNA of the CDR3 is TGTGCCAGCAGCAAGACAGGTTATGCAACTAATGAAAAACTGTTTTTT. Protein: CASSKTGYATNEKLFF.

The chain joins TRBV4-1 to TRBJ2-3, with a weak D call TRBD2 (5 bases). Germline CDR1 MGHRA, CDR2 YSYEKL. The V end was cut by 1 base, the J end by 15 bases, with 17 bases between. The CDR3 loop spans 13 amino acids. CDR3 coding DNA: TGCGCCAGCAGCCAAGTCTTGAGCGGCCACCCTTATTTT. It specifies CASSQVLSGHPYF.

This clone was found once. The chain links TRBV2 to TRBJ1-4; no clear D gene. The CDR3 is 14 amino acids. V lost 3 bases, J lost 7 bases, and 12 bases lay in between. Germline V lookup: CDR1 SNHLY, CDR2 FYNNEI. The CDR3 bases are TGTGCCAGCAGTGACCGGGAAGTTAGTGAAAAACTGTTTTTT. Translating gives CASSDREVSEKLFF. The full variable domain, rest sourced from reference TRBV2 and TRBJ1-4, is EPEVTQTPSHQVTQMGQEVILRCVPISNHLYFYWYRQILGQKVEFLVSFYNNEISEKSEIFDDQFSVERPDGSNFTLKIRSTKLEDSAMYFCASSDREVSEKLFFGSGTQLSVL.

The chain carries TRBV4-1 and TRBJ2-7; D may be TRBD2 (6 bases). CDR3 length: 15 amino acids. CDR1 is MGHRA, CDR2 YSYEKL, per germline. V shed 0 bases and J shed 7 bases, with 16 bases lying between them. The CDR3 spells CASSQEPAGRREQYF. The DNA for the CDR3 is TGCGCCAGCAGCCAAGAGCCCGCGGGAAGGAGGGAGCAGTACTTC.

The rearrangement links TRBV28 to TRBJ2-6, with D possibly being TRBD1 (6 bases). In germline, CDR1 is MDHEN, CDR2 SYDVKM. The CDR3 sequence is 15 residues long. V lost 5 bases and J 1 base, leaving 9 bases between the germline ends. This CDR3 is CASSTTGSGANVLTF. DNA of the CDR3: TGTGCCAGCAGTACCACAGGGTCTGGGGCCAACGTCCTGACTTTC.

The V and J genes are TRBV11-2 and TRBJ1-2; maybe TRBD1 (5 bases). The V and J ends lost 2 bases and 4 bases respectively, with 11 bases between them. The CDR3 runs to 14 residues. The germline gives CDR1 SGHAT, CDR2 FQNNGV. DNA for the CDR3: TGTGCCAGCAGCTTAACGGGGGGGAGCTATGGCTACACCTTC. It codes for CASSLTGGSYGYTF. The full variable domain, its missing parts supplied by reference TRBV11-2 and TRBJ1-2, is EAGVAQSPRYKIIEKRQSVAFWCNPISGHATLYWYQQILGQGPKLLIQFQNNGVVDDSQLPKDRFSAERLKGVDSTLKIQPAKLEDSAVYLCASSLTGGSYGYTFGSGTRLTVV.

This chain uses TRBV3-1 (or the pseudogene TRBV3-2) with TRBJ1-3, with no clear D. Trimming removed 1 base from V and 6 bases from J, with 4 bases in between. Per the germline V gene, CDR1 is LGHDT and CDR2 is YNNKEL (reference sequence). The CDR3 totals 12 residues. The CDR3 DNA sequence: TGTGCCAGCAGCCAAGGAGTAAACACCATATATTTT. It yields the protein CASSQGVNTIYF.

CDR3 sequence: CASSPRDRVDTGELFF. DNA of the CDR3: TGTGCCAGCAGCCCCCGGGACAGGGTGGACACCGGGGAGCTGTTTTTT. The chain employs TRBV7-2 and TRBJ2-2; TRBD1 aligns across 9 bases. The CDR3 is 16 amino acids. In germline, CDR1 is SGHTA, CDR2 FQGNSA. V shed 5 bases, J shed 3 bases, and the junction held 7 bases outside the gene matches. The variable domain in full, completed from reference TRBV7-2 and TRBJ2-2, reads GAGVSQSPSNKVTEKGKDVELRCDPISGHTALYWYRQSLGQGLEFLIYFQGNSAPDKSGLPSDRFSAERTGGSVSTLTIQRTQQEDSAVYLCASSPRDRVDTGELFFGEGSRLTVL.

The chain has TRBV6-1 and TRBJ1-5; no definite D call. CDR1 and CDR2 (germline): MNHNS, SASEGT. The CDR3 is made up of 13 amino acids. V lost 2 bases to trimming and J lost 9 bases, with 11 bases between them. Written as DNA, the CDR3 is TGTGCCAGCAGTGAAATAGGCGAGGCGCCCCAGCATTTT. The encoded protein is CASSEIGEAPQHF.

The chain links TRBV7-8 to TRBJ2-1; 11 nucleotides match TRBD2. CDR1 is SGHVS and CDR2 is FQNEAQ in the germline V gene. The CDR3 loop spans 15 amino acids. With 5 bases clipped from V and 8 bases from J, the junction kept 8 bases outside the gene matches. CDR3 nucleotide sequence: TGTGCCAGCAGCGTCCCGGGACTAGCGGACGATGAGCAGTTCTTC. Translation gives CASSVPGLADDEQFF.

The chain combines TRBV7-9 with TRBJ2-7; D not resolved. V was clipped by 1 base and J by 5 bases, with 6 bases between them. Per germline, CDR1 SEHNR and CDR2 FQNEAQ (reference sequence). The CDR3 sequence is 12 residues long. This CDR3 is CASSLGADEQYF. The DNA of the CDR3 is TGTGCCAGCAGCTTAGGAGCCGACGAGCAGTACTTC.

The V gene is TRBV7-9, the J gene TRBJ1-5; D gene unclear. Germline loops: CDR1 SEHNR, CDR2 FQNEAQ (reference sequence). The length of the CDR3 is 15 residues. Trimming took 4 bases from V and 6 from J, leaving 16 bases between them. In DNA form, the CDR3 reads TGTGCCAGCAGCTCCTCGATTCGGAGTTCTCAGCCCCAGCATTTT. It is translated as CASSSSIRSSQPQHF.

Ten or more counts support this clone. The chain carries TRBV5-6 and TRBJ1-5; D is ambiguous. Germline values: CDR1 SGHDT, CDR2 YYEEEE. The V end was cut by 3 bases, the J end by 6 bases, with 10 bases between. The CDR3 length is 13 residues. CDR3 sequence (DNA): TGTGCCAGCAGCTCCCGAGGGTTTCAGCCCCAGCATTTT. Encoded protein: CASSSRGFQPQHF.

The chain recombines TRBV9 with TRBJ1-5, with D tentatively TRBD1 (5 bases). The CDR3 is 15 residues long. Germline CDR1 is SGDLS and CDR2 is YYNGEE. With 0 bases removed from V and 3 bases from J, the gap between germline ends came to 10 bases. The CDR3 is CASSVEDNPNQPQHF. Written as DNA, the CDR3 is TGTGCCAGCAGCGTAGAGGACAACCCCAATCAGCCCCAGCATTTT.

The chain recombines TRBV6-1 with TRBJ2-3; D perhaps matches TRBD1 (6 bases). Germline lookup yields CDR1 MNHNS and CDR2 SASEGT. Trimming took off 4 bases at V and 2 bases at J, with 19 bases between the two ends. The CDR3 is 17 amino acids. The DNA of the CDR3 is TGTGCCAGCAGTGGGGGTATTGCAGGGACATTCACAGATACGCAGTATTTT. It yields the protein CASSGGIAGTFTDTQYF.

This chain uses TRBV28 with TRBJ2-6, with D possibly TRBD2 on 5 matching bases. V was shortened by 5 bases and J by 1 base, with 9 bases between the two germline ends. The CDR3 runs to 15 residues. Germline V gene lookup returns CDR1 MDHEN and CDR2 SYDVKM. Written as DNA, the CDR3 is TGTGCCAGCAGTCCCCGGGGATCTGGGGCCAACGTCCTGACTTTC. This sequence encodes CASSPRGSGANVLTF.